This T cell receptor (beta chain) was retrieved from a study of early T cells in non-severe SARS-CoV-2 infection. This clonotype turned up a few times. Antigen unknown. Overall study results and limits: Matching results from VDJdb favored anti-spike CD8 responses, leaving private and CD4 specificities undetected.

Researchers attached unique molecular identifiers to individual cDNA molecules. TCRdb re-analysed the 5' RACE reads in MiXCR, keeping a single row per CDR3 protein. The table shows about 110,000 distinct CDR3 sequences, with around 10% occurring only once. Germline V gives CDR1 MNHEY, CDR2 SVGAGI. The CDR3 runs to 16 residues. V shed 6 bases and J shed 0 bases, with 12 bases lying between them. The chain links TRBV6-5 to TRBJ1-6; D ambiguous. The receptor was derived from an adult who was a healthcare worker with PCR-confirmed SARS-CoV-2 infection or an uninfected control (not recorded which). The source material was whole blood. The CDR3 DNA is TGTGCCAGCAGCCCCTGGCACAGCTCCTATAATTCACCCCTCCACTTT. This gives the protein CASSPWHSSYNSPLHF.